This T cell receptor (beta chain) is drawn from a study of CD8 T cells in Susac syndrome. RNA in amounts of roughly 0.5 to 1 ug was reverse transcribed with random hexamers. Multiplex PCR with immunoSEQ amplified the TCR beta CDR3 across 54 Vbeta and 13 Jbeta. From the immunoSEQ multiplex PCR reads, TCRdb called clonotypes with MiXCR, one entry per CDR3 protein. The sample carries about 300,000 distinct CDR3 sequences, 92% recorded once. FACS enriched CD8+ TEMRA cells, while bulk CD8+ and CD4+ were negatively isolated. This TCR came from a human donor with multiple sclerosis. Sequencing input: CD4+ T cells from PBMCs.

The CDR3 is CASRGGLAGPNTGELFF. CDR3 DNA sequence: TGTGCCAGTAGAGGGGGACTAGCGGGACCGAACACCGGGGAGCTGTTTTTT. The chain couples TRBV19 to TRBJ2-2; 13 bases are a match to TRBD2. Unmatched junction bases numbered 4, after V lost 6 bases and J lost 0 bases. From germline, CDR1 is LNHDA and CDR2 SQIVND (reference sequence). The CDR3 has 17 residues.